A single sample gave rise to the 27 T cell receptor beta chains below, sequenced in a study of regulatory T cells in long-lasting Graves disease. iRepertoire HTBI primers and Arm-PCR of CDR3 regions built TCR beta libraries. A single record per CDR3 protein comes from TCRdb applying MiXCR to the multiplex PCR reads. The sample includes 350,000 to 550,000 distinct CDR3 sequences, about 15% of them seen just once. Time point given: newly diagnosed GD, antithyroid drugs for less than 3 months. After RNA was extracted from PBMCs, the TCR library was made from it. In addition, the sample was reused for a study of T cells in Graves' hyperthyroidism and ophthalmopathy.

The source material was peripheral blood mononuclear cells (PBMCs), sampled at new diagnosis, from a patient treated with antithyroid drugs. The receptors shown here come from a woman aged 25-40 years with Graves disease.

This chain joins TRBV5-1 and TRBJ1-1; perhaps TRBD1 as D (6 bases). The CDR3 contains 15 residues. The V gene's germline CDR1 is SGHRS and CDR2 YFSETQ. V lost 2 bases to trimming and J lost 5 bases, with 16 bases between them. CDR3: CASSFTTGEGTEAFF. Written as DNA, the CDR3 is TGCGCCAGCAGCTTCACGACAGGAGAGGGGACTGAAGCTTTCTTT.

This clonotype was detected ten times or more. The chain carries TRBV12-3 or TRBV12-4 and TRBJ1-1; perhaps TRBD1 as D (6 bases). This CDR3 has 14 residues. Trimming took 3 bases from V and 4 from J, leaving 12 bases between them. The CDR3 loop is CASSLAGESTEAFF. The DNA for the CDR3 is TGTGCCAGCAGTTTGGCAGGGGAAAGCACTGAAGCTTTCTTT.

This clonotype was detected many times. The rearrangement links TRBV12-3 or TRBV12-4 to TRBJ2-7; maybe TRBD2 (6 bases). Trimming took 6 bases from V and 6 from J, leaving 15 bases between them. The CDR3 loop spans 13 amino acids. The CDR3 DNA reads as TGTGCCAGCAGCCAAGGAGGGCCCGGCGAGCAGTACTTC. Protein product: CASSQGGPGEQYF.

This clonotype was detected only a few times. This chain uses TRBV18 with TRBJ1-6, with a possible D match to TRBD1 (5 bases). CDR3 size: 15 residues. V shed 8 bases and J shed 9 bases, with 20 bases lying between them. In germline, CDR1 is KGHSH, CDR2 LQKENI. The CDR3 region is CASRLGGEIGSPLHF. In DNA, the CDR3 is TGTGCCAGCCGGCTCGGGGGAGAGATCGGTTCACCCCTCCACTTT.

A note on this clonotype: At one boundary the junction diverges from the germline segment, which might be a read error. The V gene is TRBV5-1, the J gene TRBJ2-7, with 10 nucleotides matching TRBD2. The CDR3 covers 15 residues. CDR1 and CDR2 (germline): SGHRS, YFSETQ. CDR3: CASSLGTSEVYEQYF. Written as DNA, the CDR3 is TGTGCCAGCAGCTTGGGGACTAGCGAGGTCTACGAGCAGTACTTC.

This clonotype was recorded a few times. V gene TRBV18 combines with J gene TRBJ2-7; the D gene could be TRBD1 or TRBD2 (5 bases each). Between the trimmed V and J ends, which lost 3 bases and 1 base, there was a span of 10 bases. Germline lookup yields CDR1 KGHSH and CDR2 LQKENI. CDR3 length: 14 amino acids. The CDR3 DNA is TGTGCCAGCTCACCTATAGGGGAGTCCTACGAGCAGTACTTC. This encodes CASSPIGESYEQYF.

The chain carries TRBV7-3 and TRBJ2-1, with 9 bases that match TRBD2. The CDR3 is 16 amino acids. J was trimmed by 9 bases and V by 3 bases; bases with no gene match: 12. Germline loops: CDR1 SGHTA, CDR2 FQGTGA. CDR3 region: CASSFIRREGRSEQFF. The CDR3 nucleotides read TGTGCCAGCAGCTTTATTCGGCGGGAGGGCCGAAGTGAGCAGTTCTTC.

Worth noting for this clonotype: A far larger clone is one nucleotide away, so this likely arose from a read error. The CDR3 protein is CASSRFLLAGFYNEQYF. The CDR3 DNA reads as TGCGCCAGCAGCCGGTTTCTTCTAGCGGGATTTTACAATGAGCAGTACTTC. The genes are TRBV4-1 and TRBJ2-7; 9 positions match TRBD2. Germline lookup yields CDR1 MGHRA and CDR2 YSYEKL. The CDR3 spans 17 residues. The trim removed 4 bases at V and 7 bases at J, leaving 17 bases unmatched.

This clonotype has at least ten counts. J is TRBJ1-1 and V is TRBV29-1; D is ambiguous. The V end was cut by 4 bases, the J end by 4 bases, with 10 bases between. Germline CDR1 reads SQVTM; CDR2 reads ANQGSEA. This CDR3 contains 12 residues. CDR3 loop: CSVGGLGTEAFF. CDR3 nucleotides: TGCAGCGTTGGTGGGTTGGGCACTGAAGCTTTCTTT.

Remarks on this clonotype: A much more abundant neighbour one base away suggests this may be a read error. The J gene is TRBJ2-5, the V gene TRBV18; a possible D gene is TRBD1 (6 bases). The V and J ends lost 0 bases and 5 bases respectively, with 10 bases between them. This CDR3 has 14 amino acids. CDR1 is KGHSH, CDR2 LQKENI, per germline. For the CDR3, the DNA is TGTGCCAGCTCACCACCGGCAAGGGGGGAGACCCAGTACTTC. It is translated as CASSPPARGETQYF.

This clonotype has a handful of counts. The chain is built from TRBV29-1 and TRBJ1-6; D possibly corresponds to TRBD1 (5 bases). The CDR3 has 13 residues. V lost 6 bases, J lost 7 bases, and 13 bases lay in between. Germline values: CDR1 SQVTM, CDR2 ANQGSEA. The DNA for the CDR3 is TGCAGCGTACAAGGGACGGCGAATTCACCCCTCCACTTT. This sequence encodes CSVQGTANSPLHF.

This chain uses TRBV11-3 with TRBJ2-7; 11 bases are a match to TRBD2. The length of the CDR3 is 16 residues. Germline V gives CDR1 SGHNT, CDR2 YENEEA. V was pared by 1 base and J by 2 bases, with 4 bases of the junction left unmatched. The CDR3 nucleotides are TGTGCCAGCAGCTTAGCAAAGACTAGCGGGACCTACGAGCAGTACTTC. It codes for CASSLAKTSGTYEQYF.

This chain uses TRBV20-1 with TRBJ1-5; weak D call: TRBD1 (5 bases). The CDR3 consists of 14 residues. The V gene's germline CDR1 is DFQATT and CDR2 SNEGSKA (reference sequence). V lost 5 bases, J lost 2 bases, and 13 bases lay in between. CDR3 bases: TGCAGTGCTTTGACAGCCGGAGGCAATCAGCCCCAGCATTTT. It yields the protein CSALTAGGNQPQHF.

This clonotype came up many times. The chain links TRBV30 to TRBJ2-3; D is perhaps TRBD2 (5 bases). Germline loops: CDR1 GTSNPN, CDR2 SVGIG (reference sequence). Trimming stripped 6 bases from V and 5 bases from J, with 12 bases between. The CDR3 consists of 12 residues. The CDR3 is CACLTEGDTQYF. The CDR3 DNA follows: TGTGCCTGTCTGACCGAGGGAGATACGCAGTATTTT. Looking up the rest from reference TRBV30 and TRBJ2-3 gives the full variable domain: SQTIHQWPATLVQPVGSPLSLECTVEGTSNPNLYWYRQAAGRGLQLLFYSVGIGQISSEVPQNLSASRPQDRQFILSSKKLLLSDSGFYLCACLTEGDTQYFGPGTRLTVL.

This clonotype came up many times. The chain links TRBV6-1 to TRBJ1-1, with TRBD1 matching over 7 bases. V shed 3 bases, J shed 11 bases, and the junction held 9 bases outside the gene matches. The germline CDR1 and CDR2 sequences are MNHNS and SASEGT. The CDR3 is 13 residues long. CDR3 amino acids: CASSEGDSAAAFF. For the CDR3, the DNA is TGTGCCAGCAGTGAGGGGGACAGCGCTGCCGCTTTCTTT.

This clonotype appeared a few times. This chain joins TRBV7-9 and TRBJ2-2, with TRBD2 identical over 9 bases. Germline CDR1 SEHNR, CDR2 FQNEAQ (reference sequence). V was clipped by 1 base and J by 6 bases; unmatched bases: 9. This CDR3 contains 17 residues. The CDR3, as DNA: TGTGCCAGCAGCTTAGTTTCGATCCTAGCGGGGTCCGGGGAGCTGTTTTTT. Residues: CASSLVSILAGSGELFF.

The table lists this clonotype with a few counts. The V call is TRBV29-1, the J call TRBJ1-5; no definite D call. Germline V gene data show CDR1 as SQVTM and CDR2 as ANQGSEA. The length of the CDR3 is 11 residues. V was clipped by 7 bases and J by 4 bases, with 8 bases between them. The CDR3 is CSAGENQPQHF. The CDR3 region has the DNA TGCAGCGCGGGAGAGAATCAGCCCCAGCATTTT.

In its sample, this clonotype was seen once. Being one base from a much bigger clone, this may be a read error. This chain links TRBV30 with TRBJ1-2; the match to TRBD1 covers 8 bases. This CDR3 spans 15 amino acids. Germline-derived CDR1 and CDR2 are GTSNPN and SVGIG (reference sequence). The CDR3 DNA is TGTGCTTCGAGTCGACAGGGGCGAGCTAACTATGGCTACACCTTC. Residues: CASSRQGRANYGYTF.

This clonotype appeared many times. V gene TRBV30 combines with J gene TRBJ2-1, with TRBD1 matching 9 bases. The CDR3 loop spans 13 amino acids. The V segment lost 8 bases and the J segment 8 bases; nucleotides outside the gene matches: 10. Germline CDR1 is GTSNPN and CDR2 is SVGIG (reference sequence). The CDR3 DNA follows: TGTGCCGCCCCCGGGACAGGGTCGCATGAGCAGTTCTTC. It yields the protein CAAPGTGSHEQFF.

The rearrangement uses TRBV7-8 and TRBJ1-1; D is unresolved. Germline CDR1 reads SGHVS; CDR2 reads FQNEAQ. This CDR3 region has 11 residues. The germline V and J ends were trimmed by 5 bases and 5 bases, with 6 bases remaining between them. The CDR3 nucleotides read TGTGCCAGCAGCCGGAGGACTGAAGCTTTCTTT. This gives the protein CASSRRTEAFF.

The table lists this clonotype with many counts. The V and J genes are TRBV12-3 or TRBV12-4 and TRBJ1-5; 7 bases align to TRBD1. This CDR3 has 15 residues. V lost 5 bases, J lost 6 bases, and 10 bases stayed unmatched. Here the CDR3 reads CASSPLLAGGQPQHF. The CDR3 DNA reads TGTGCCAGCAGTCCCCTGCTGGCAGGGGGTCAGCCCCAGCATTTT.

This clonotype was seen many times. The V and J genes are TRBV6-1 and TRBJ2-1, with TRBD2 matching over 13 bases. Trimming at V came to 2 bases and at J to 0 bases, leaving 7 bases not matched to a gene. CDR3 length equals 19 residues. CDR1 and CDR2 from the germline V gene are MNHNS and SASEGT. The CDR3 sequence is CASSELTSGRGFSYNEQFF. The CDR3 nucleotides read TGTGCCAGCAGTGAACTCACTAGCGGGAGGGGTTTCTCCTACAATGAGCAGTTCTTC.

This chain links TRBV4-1 with TRBJ1-2; D remains unclear. This CDR3 spans 13 amino acids. Trimming took off 4 bases at V and 4 bases at J, with 10 bases between the two ends. Looked up from germline, CDR1 is MGHRA and CDR2 is YSYEKL. The CDR3 region is CASSPSGGYGYTF. DNA of the CDR3: TGCGCCAGCAGCCCCTCTGGTGGCTATGGCTACACCTTC.

This clonotype appeared a few times. The chain employs TRBV5-1 and TRBJ1-6; D call uncertain. From germline, CDR1 is SGHRS and CDR2 YFSETQ. V shed 0 bases and J shed 7 bases, with 11 bases lying between them. The CDR3 totals 15 residues. The DNA of the CDR3 is TGCGCCAGCAGCTTGGTTGCAGGCCGCAATTCACCCCTCCACTTT. Translation: CASSLVAGRNSPLHF.

This clonotype was picked up many times. The chain joins TRBV30 to TRBJ2-1; TRBD2 matches at 7 bases. V dropped 8 bases and J dropped 7; count of bases not matched to a gene: 11. This CDR3 contains 13 residues. The germline V gene encodes CDR1 GTSNPN and CDR2 SVGIG (reference sequence). CDR3 DNA: TGTGCCGGCCAGGCGGGAGTTTTGAATGAGCAGTTCTTC. This gives the protein CAGQAGVLNEQFF.

The V and J genes are TRBV9 and TRBJ2-6; no definite D call. This CDR3 is built from 16 residues. The germline V and J ends were trimmed by 0 bases and 0 bases, with 7 bases remaining between them. Germline V gives CDR1 SGDLS, CDR2 YYNGEE. CDR3 coding DNA: TGTGCCAGCAGCGTAGTGAGTGCCTCTGGGGCCAACGTCCTGACTTTC. It translates to CASSVVSASGANVLTF.

This clonotype was picked up many times. The J gene is TRBJ2-1, the V gene TRBV11-2, with 7 bases fitting TRBD2. The CDR3 runs 17 residues. The V gene's germline CDR1 is SGHAT and CDR2 FQNNGV. After removal of 3 bases from V and 6 bases from J, the junction contained 14 bases not matched to a gene. CDR3 sequence reads: CASSLGGSGGRFNEQFF. The CDR3 DNA reads as TGTGCCAGCAGCTTGGGAGGGAGCGGCGGTAGATTCAATGAGCAGTTCTTC.